The 31 T cell receptor beta chains in this list originate from one sample, sequenced in a study of blood T cell repertoires in COVID-19 (dated by TCRdb to the early 2020s). Libraries were made using the immunoSEQ multiplex PCR assay. This is the immuneACCESS table as TCRdb keeps it, with only in-frame sequences that have V and J called. A part of the clones is gone; compared with another copy, unresolved V genes explain less than half, and the rest is unexplained. In all, the sample holds around 140,000 clones, and approximately 83% of those were seen once. The ten largest make up approximately 3.9% of the sample. The sequenced sample was peripheral blood. These receptor sequences come from a woman aged 60-75 years with acute or convalescent COVID-19.

The V gene is TRBV7-9, the J gene TRBJ2-7, with unresolved D. Looked up from germline, CDR1 is SEHNR and CDR2 is FQNEAQ (reference sequence). Trimming pared 5 bases from V and 4 bases from J, leaving 18 bases between. There are 15 residues in the CDR3. This chain's CDR3 is CASSRRIGVSYEQYF. The CDR3 DNA reads as TGTGCCAGCAGCCGACGCATAGGAGTTTCTTACGAGCAGTACTTC.

This chain joins TRBV2 and TRBJ1-6; D perhaps matches TRBD1 (6 bases). Trimming took 4 bases from V and 5 from J, leaving 9 bases between them. The CDR3 is 14 residues long. The germline gives CDR1 SNHLY, CDR2 FYNNEI. The CDR3 coding sequence is TGTGCCAGCAGTGGGACAGCTAATAATTCACCCCTCCACTTT. Translation: CASSGTANNSPLHF.

This clone was found once. This sequence joins TRBV7-2 and TRBJ1-5; 10 positions agree with TRBD1. The CDR3 runs 15 residues. Germline V CDR1 and CDR2: SGHTA, FQGNSA. V was pared by 5 bases and J by 3 bases, with 4 bases of the junction left unmatched. In DNA form, the CDR3 reads TGTGCCAGCAGCCCGGGACAGGGGTACAATCAGCCCCAGCATTTT. Its protein is CASSPGQGYNQPQHF.

This chain uses TRBV4-1 with TRBJ2-2, with a weak D call TRBD1 (6 bases). The germline CDR1 and CDR2 sequences are MGHRA and YSYEKL. This CDR3 comprises 16 residues. Trimming left V 1 base short and J 2 bases short, with 11 bases between. The CDR3 DNA is TGCGCCAGCAGCCAAGGTGCCAGGGGAAACACCGGGGAGCTGTTTTTT. Amino acids: CASSQGARGNTGELFF.

The chain combines TRBV11-3 with TRBJ1-4; maybe TRBD1 (6 bases). Germline-derived CDR1 and CDR2 are SGHNT and YENEEA. The CDR3 is made up of 16 amino acids. Trimming took off 5 bases at V and 3 bases at J, with 16 bases between the two ends. CDR3 region: CASSAGGTRANEKLFF. DNA of the CDR3: TGTGCCAGCAGCGCAGGTGGGACAAGGGCTAATGAAAAACTGTTTTTT.

Comments on this clone: At one end, the junction sequence differs from germline, possibly due to a read error. This chain joins TRBV7-8 and TRBJ2-2; 10 nucleotides line up with TRBD2. Germline V gene sequence: CDR1 SGHVS, CDR2 FQNEAQ. CDR3 size: 16 residues. CDR3 region: CASSIAGGNQPGELFF. DNA for the CDR3: TGTGCCAGCAGCATAGCGGGGGGAAATCAGCCCGGGGAGCTGTTTTTT.

This clone was detected only once. This sequence joins TRBV24-1 and TRBJ2-1; 16 bases are a match to TRBD2. This CDR3 is 19 amino acids long. Trimming removed 4 bases from V and 0 bases from J; junction bases left unmatched: 5. Germline V lookup: CDR1 KGHDR, CDR2 SFDVKD. CDR3 DNA: TGTGCCACCAGTGACCTGGGACTAGCGGGAGGGGGCTCCTACAATGAGCAGTTCTTC. Protein: CATSDLGLAGGGSYNEQFF.

The chain recombines TRBV21-1 with TRBJ2-3; the D call in the table, TRBD2, was not verified against the DNA. TRBV21-1 is shown as a pseudogene. This CDR3 comprises 18 residues. CDR3 nucleotides: TGTGCCAGCAGCAAAGTATTCAGCGGGAGGAAGTACACAGATACGCAGTATTTT. Translated, it gives CASSKVFSGRKYTDTQYF.

CDR3 nucleotide sequence: TGTGCCAGCAGTGGGACCGGGACAGGGCTCTATGGCTACACCTTC. Translated: CASSGTGTGLYGYTF. The chain carries TRBV28 and TRBJ1-2, with 9 bases matching TRBD1. V lost 5 bases to trimming and J lost 4 bases; unmatched junction nucleotides: 8. The CDR3 runs 15 residues. Germline V gene lookup returns CDR1 MDHEN and CDR2 SYDVKM.

The J gene is TRBJ1-5, the V gene TRBV7-9; D is unclear. Germline V gene sequence: CDR1 SEHNR, CDR2 FQNEAQ (reference sequence). The V and J ends lost 1 base and 4 bases respectively, with 8 bases between them. The CDR3 spans 14 residues. The CDR3 nucleotides are TGTGCCAGCAGCTTAGAAGGGAGGAATCAGCCCCAGCATTTT. Its protein is CASSLEGRNQPQHF.

This chain connects TRBV6-5 to TRBJ1-2; TRBD1 matches at 8 bases. CDR3 length equals 13 residues. Germline-derived CDR1 and CDR2 are MNHEY and SVGAGI. The V and J ends lost 6 bases and 6 bases, in that order; junction bases with no gene match: 6. Written as DNA, the CDR3 is TGTGCCAGCAGGGTACACAGGGGGGATGGCTACACCTTC. Protein: CASRVHRGDGYTF.

V gene TRBV13 combines with J gene TRBJ2-1, with a tentative D call TRBD1 (6 bases). The CDR3 contains 15 residues. V lost 4 bases and J lost 4, with 14 bases in between. Germline CDR1 PRHDT, CDR2 FYEKMQ (reference sequence). CDR3 amino acids: CASSSGVDRYNEQFF. CDR3 bases: TGTGCCAGCAGCTCTGGAGTAGACAGGTACAATGAGCAGTTCTTC.

The J gene is TRBJ2-7, the V gene TRBV19; 9 nucleotides line up with TRBD2. Germline V gene lookup returns CDR1 LNHDA and CDR2 SQIVND (reference sequence). CDR3 length: 15 amino acids. Losses at the gene ends were 3 bases for V and 4 bases for J; bases not matched to a gene: 7. CDR3 coding DNA: TGTGCCAGTAGTATTTGGTCTAGCGGGGCTTACGAGCAGTACTTC. Residues: CASSIWSSGAYEQYF.

The V call is TRBV6-5, the J call TRBJ2-1, with D tentatively TRBD2 (5 bases). The CDR3 spans 12 residues. Trimming stripped 6 bases from V and 8 bases from J, with 11 bases between. Germline CDR1 reads MNHEY; CDR2 reads SVGAGI. This CDR3 is CASRSAGDEQFF. The CDR3 coding sequence is TGTGCCAGCAGGAGCGCCGGGGATGAGCAGTTCTTC.

This clone was picked up a small number of times. The CDR3, as DNA: TGTGCCAGCCAGGGACAGGAAAATCAGCCCCAGCATTTT. Protein: CASQGQENQPQHF. The chain recombines TRBV2 with TRBJ1-5; 8 bases align to TRBD1. Trimming cost V 8 bases and J 4 bases; bases outside gene matches: 4. The CDR3 runs to 13 residues. Looked up from germline, CDR1 is SNHLY and CDR2 is FYNNEI.

The chain links TRBV13 to TRBJ1-4; D ambiguous. The length of the CDR3 is 13 residues. The V gene lost 1 base and the J gene lost 10 bases, with 10 bases spanning the gap. Per germline, CDR1 PRHDT and CDR2 FYEKMQ (reference sequence). The CDR3 loop reads CASSLDPGGKLFF. The CDR3, as DNA: TGTGCCAGCAGCTTAGACCCCGGTGGAAAACTGTTTTTT.

The rearrangement joins TRBV28 to TRBJ1-5; perhaps TRBD1 as D (5 bases). The CDR3 spans 15 residues. The ends were cut back, 1 base at V and 1 base at J, with 8 bases in the middle. Germline assignment: CDR1 MDHEN and CDR2 SYDVKM. The CDR3 bases are TGTGCCAGCAGTTTATTCAGACAGAGCAATCAGCCCCAGCATTTT. It translates to CASSLFRQSNQPQHF.

The rearrangement links TRBV3-1 (or the pseudogene TRBV3-2) to TRBJ2-1, with a possible D match to TRBD2 (6 bases). CDR1 and CDR2 (germline): LGHDT, YNNKEL (reference sequence). The length of the CDR3 is 15 residues. V was clipped by 2 bases and J by 8 bases, with 16 bases between them. CDR3 coding DNA: TGTGCCAGCAGCCAACGACTAGTTCGTGGAGATGAGCAGTTCTTC. Residues: CASSQRLVRGDEQFF.

This rearrangement joins TRBV6-5 to TRBJ2-3; TRBD1 is a possible D gene (5 bases). This CDR3 comprises 13 residues. Germline V CDR1 and CDR2: MNHEY, SVGAGI. V gave up 0 bases and J gave up 5 bases, with 6 bases separating them. CDR3 in DNA: TGTGCCAGCAGTTACTCGACAGAAGATACGCAGTATTTT. It translates to CASSYSTEDTQYF.

V is TRBV2 and J is TRBJ1-6; D gene uncertain. Germline lookup yields CDR1 SNHLY and CDR2 FYNNEI. The CDR3 is made up of 12 amino acids. Trimming removed 6 bases from V and 14 bases from J, with 14 bases in between. For the CDR3, the DNA is TGTGCCAGCAGCCCCAGTAATCCCTCCCTCCACTTT. This sequence encodes CASSPSNPSLHF.

In this sample, this clone turned up a few times. The chain is built from TRBV9 and TRBJ2-1; 9 bases map to TRBD1. The CDR3 consists of 14 residues. Germline-derived CDR1 and CDR2 are SGDLS and YYNGEE. V lost 6 bases to trimming and J lost 5 bases; unmatched junction nucleotides: 6. The CDR3 DNA reads TGTGCCAGCACCAAAGGGACAGGGAACAATGAGCAGTTCTTC. This codes for CASTKGTGNNEQFF.

The rearrangement links TRBV5-1 to TRBJ2-3; TRBD2 matches 7 bases. Germline V gene sequence: CDR1 SGHRS, CDR2 YFSETQ. Trimming at V came to 0 bases and at J to 10 bases, leaving 8 bases not matched to a gene. The CDR3 loop spans 14 amino acids. The CDR3 region is CASSLVAGEGPQYF. For the CDR3, the DNA is TGCGCCAGCAGCTTGGTTGCGGGAGAGGGTCCGCAGTATTTT.

V is TRBV24-1 and J is TRBJ2-1, with a weak D call TRBD2 (6 bases). The germline V gene has CDR1 KGHDR and CDR2 SFDVKD. Trimming took off 5 bases at V and 3 bases at J, with 25 bases between the two ends. The CDR3 spans 19 residues. The CDR3 is CATSGVVSLTGVNYNEQFF. The CDR3 DNA follows: TGTGCCACCAGTGGGGTTGTAAGTTTAACGGGGGTAAACTACAATGAGCAGTTCTTC.

This clone was counted a few times. The chain's CDR3 is CASIGRGLNYGYTF. CDR3 nucleotides: TGTGCCAGCATCGGAAGGGGGCTAAACTATGGCTACACCTTC. This chain links TRBV2 with TRBJ1-2; 7 nucleotides line up with TRBD1. The CDR3 has 14 residues. The junction had 7 bases not matched to a gene; V was cut back by 7 bases and J by 2 bases. Germline values: CDR1 SNHLY, CDR2 FYNNEI.

The V call is TRBV5-1, the J call TRBJ2-5, with D unclear. There are 14 residues in the CDR3. V was trimmed by 0 bases and J by 1 base, leaving 7 bases between them. CDR1 and CDR2 (germline): SGHRS, YFSETQ. The CDR3 protein is CASSLGRFQETQYF. CDR3 bases: TGCGCCAGCAGCTTGGGGCGGTTCCAAGAGACCCAGTACTTC.

V gene TRBV10-1 combines with J gene TRBJ1-4; no clear D gene. Germline V CDR1 and CDR2: WNHNN, SYGVQD (reference sequence). The CDR3 has 15 amino acids. Trimming removed 0 bases at V and 10 bases at J, with 15 bases between. The CDR3 bases are TGCGCCAGCAGTGAGTCTTCGGGGATTCGCGCAAAACTGTTTTTT. Translation: CASSESSGIRAKLFF.

This chain connects TRBV7-2 to TRBJ2-2, with TRBD2 matching over 15 bases. The CDR3 runs to 16 residues. Trimming at V came to 5 bases and at J to 8 bases, leaving 6 bases not matched to a gene. Germline V lookup: CDR1 SGHTA, CDR2 FQGNSA. CDR3 sequence (DNA): TGTGCCAGCAGCCCCGGGACTAGCGGGAGGAGTGGGGAGCTGTTTTTT. It encodes CASSPGTSGRSGELFF.

The genes are TRBV18 and TRBJ1-3; TRBD1 agrees at 9 bases. The CDR3 has 21 amino acids. CDR1 is KGHSH, CDR2 LQKENI, per germline. The V segment lost 2 bases and the J segment 1 base; nucleotides outside the gene matches: 18. CDR3 DNA sequence: TGTGCCAGCTCACCATCAGGTCCCTCCTTGGGACAGGGTGGATCTGGAAACACCATATATTTT. It translates to CASSPSGPSLGQGGSGNTIYF.

The chain is built from TRBV11-2 and TRBJ2-1; D may be TRBD2 (6 bases). Germline lookup yields CDR1 SGHAT and CDR2 FQNNGV. The CDR3 runs to 17 residues. Trimming cost V 1 base and J 4 bases, with 17 bases left between them. The DNA for the CDR3 is TGTGCCAGCAGCTTAGCCCTGAGAGCGGGCCCATACAATGAGCAGTTCTTC. Protein sequence: CASSLALRAGPYNEQFF.

The chain is built from TRBV7-3 and TRBJ2-2; D gene ambiguous. Germline V gives CDR1 SGHTA, CDR2 FQGTGA. Trimming cost V 5 bases and J 5 bases, with 15 bases left between them. This CDR3 is built from 15 residues. This chain's CDR3 is CASSPQSGLTGELFF. In DNA, the CDR3 is TGTGCCAGCAGCCCCCAGAGTGGGCTGACCGGGGAGCTGTTTTTT.

This chain uses TRBV4-1 with TRBJ2-3; D remains ambiguous. CDR1 MGHRA and CDR2 YSYEKL come from the germline V gene. The V gene lost 2 bases and the J gene lost 4 bases, with 7 bases spanning the gap. The length of the CDR3 is 13 residues. The CDR3 loop is CASSQRSADTQYF. In DNA, the CDR3 is TGCGCCAGCAGCCAACGGTCGGCAGATACGCAGTATTTT.